The present T cell receptor (beta chain) was sequenced within a study of cytomegalovirus exposure and HLA in healthy donors. Study-level background: Inside one of the first data releases sat around 77 million unique TCRs taken from HLA-typed donors.

The germline V gene has CDR1 KGHSH and CDR2 LQKENI. The CDR3 runs 14 residues. PCR involved 60 Vbeta and 13 Jbeta primers. Some clones are missing from TCRdb's copy, which holds only in-frame ones; the method was immunoSEQ multiplex PCR. Here the sample spans 210,000 or so clones, 85% to 90% being singletons. To note about this clone: A read error may produce the germline difference seen at one junction end.

The rearrangement uses TRBV18 and TRBJ2-5; no definite D call. This TCR derives from a woman younger than 30 in good health and CMV-seronegative. The sample consisted of PBMCs. The CDR3 is CASSPRAAQGTQYF. As DNA, the CDR3 is TGTGCCAGCTCACCACGGGCCGCCCAAGGGACCCAGTACTTC.